The 29 T cell receptor beta chains below were found in one sample sequenced in a study of blood T cell repertoires in COVID-19. Sequencing was performed with immunoSEQ multiplex PCR; in TCRdb, only in-frame clones are kept and a portion is missing. Of nearly 15,000 clones listed, 70% to 80% are singletons. The sequenced sample was peripheral blood. Receptor source: a human donor in a cohort sampled during active COVID-19.

The V call is TRBV7-3, the J call TRBJ2-2, with TRBD2 identical over 9 bases. CDR3 length equals 17 residues. Germline assignment: CDR1 SGHTA and CDR2 FQGTGA. Trimming removed 5 bases from V and 2 bases from J; junction bases left unmatched: 9. For the CDR3, the DNA is TGTGCCAGCAGCCAATCCCTAGCGGGATCTAACACCGGGGAGCTGTTTTTT. Its protein product is CASSQSLAGSNTGELFF.

This sequence joins TRBV7-3 and TRBJ1-5, with D maybe TRBD1 (5 bases). Germline assignment: CDR1 SGHTA and CDR2 FQGTGA. This CDR3 contains 17 residues. V shed 7 bases and J shed 7 bases, with 26 bases lying between them. CDR3 coding DNA: TGTGCCAGCACCTCCGAGTATAGGGATCCAAGGGGCCAGCCCCAGCATTTT. Amino acids: CASTSEYRDPRGQPQHF.

The CDR3 coding sequence is TGTGCCAGCAGTCCCCTCGTGGGGGCTGGTAATACGCAGTATTTT. Residues: CASSPLVGAGNTQYF. The chain uses TRBV2 and TRBJ2-3; possibly TRBD1 for D (6 bases). In germline, CDR1 is SNHLY, CDR2 FYNNEI. There are 15 residues in the CDR3. The V and J ends lost 5 bases and 7 bases respectively, with 19 bases between them.

This clone occurred a few times. V and J are TRBV7-2 and TRBJ1-5, with D unclear. V lost 3 bases to trimming and J lost 2 bases, with 8 bases between them. Germline assignment: CDR1 SGHTA and CDR2 FQGNSA. This CDR3 region has 14 residues. The CDR3 DNA reads TGTGCCAGCAGCTTGCGAGAGGGCAATCAGCCCCAGCATTTT. The encoded protein is CASSLREGNQPQHF.

This clone was observed a single time. This chain connects TRBV28 to TRBJ2-4, with 7 bases lining up with TRBD2. CDR3 length equals 17 residues. The germline V gene encodes CDR1 MDHEN and CDR2 SYDVKM. The trim removed 6 bases at V and 4 bases at J, leaving 15 bases unmatched. The CDR3 nucleotides read TGTGCCAGCAGGCCGGGGGGTGGAAAACACCCAAAAAACATTCAGTACTTC. Encoded protein: CASRPGGGKHPKNIQYF.

This rearrangement joins TRBV10-2 to TRBJ2-7, with D maybe TRBD2 (5 bases). CDR3 size: 11 residues. The germline V gene has CDR1 WSHSY and CDR2 SAAADI. The V end was cut by 9 bases, the J end by 4 bases, with 10 bases between. The CDR3 protein is CASRTLYEQYF. CDR3 nucleotides: TGCGCCAGTAGGACTTTATACGAGCAGTACTTC.

V gene TRBV2 combines with J gene TRBJ1-6; TRBD1 is a possible D gene (6 bases). The CDR3 spans 13 residues. Deletions cut 2 bases from V and 9 bases from J, with 8 bases between. The germline gives CDR1 SNHLY, CDR2 FYNNEI. The CDR3 DNA sequence: TGTGCCAGCAGTGAAATGGACAGTTCACCCCTCCACTTT. Translated, it gives CASSEMDSSPLHF.

This clone was picked up a small number of times. V usage is TRBV5-1 and J usage is TRBJ2-2; D not certain. The CDR3 consists of 13 residues. Trimming removed 9 bases at V and 4 bases at J, with 13 bases between. Per germline, CDR1 SGHRS and CDR2 YFSETQ. CDR3 region: CATGVDGTGELFF. CDR3 coding DNA: TGCGCCACCGGAGTAGATGGCACCGGGGAGCTGTTTTTT.

This clone is categorized as medium-sized. The genes are TRBV4-2 and TRBJ1-3; weak D call: TRBD1 (5 bases). V was clipped by 5 bases and J by 1 base, with 9 bases between them. This CDR3 is built from 14 residues. From germline, CDR1 is LGHNA and CDR2 YNFKEQ. The chain's CDR3 is CASSSTASGNTIYF. The CDR3 DNA follows: TGTGCCAGCAGCTCGACAGCGTCTGGAAACACCATATATTTT.

This rearrangement joins TRBV19 to TRBJ1-2; D is undetermined. This CDR3 is built from 16 residues. The germline V gene encodes CDR1 LNHDA and CDR2 SQIVND (reference sequence). V lost 5 bases, J lost 3 bases, and 19 bases lay in between. CDR3 residues: CASSPPWGVGDYGYTF. For the CDR3, the DNA is TGTGCCAGTAGTCCCCCCTGGGGTGTCGGGGACTATGGCTACACCTTC. Complete variable domain (other parts from reference TRBV19 and TRBJ1-2): DGGITQSPKYLFRKEGQNVTLSCEQNLNHDAMYWYRQDPGQGLRLIYYSQIVNDFQKGDIAEGYSVSREKKESFPLTVTSAQKNPTAFYLCASSPPWGVGDYGYTFGSGTRLTVV.

The rearrangement uses TRBV3-1 (or the pseudogene TRBV3-2) and TRBJ1-6; no reliable D call. Germline CDR1 LGHDT, CDR2 YNNKEL (reference sequence). V dropped 1 base and J dropped 11 bases, with 15 bases sitting between them. The CDR3 runs 15 residues. The CDR3 DNA sequence: TGTGCCAGCAGCCAAGGCATCGTTAGGAGGGCACCCCTCCACTTT. Encoded protein: CASSQGIVRRAPLHF.

The V gene is TRBV6-5, the J gene TRBJ1-1; weak D call: TRBD1 (6 bases). The CDR3 spans 12 residues. From germline, CDR1 is MNHEY and CDR2 SVGAGI. Trimming took off 7 bases at V and 7 bases at J, with 13 bases between the two ends. DNA for the CDR3: TGTGCCAGCACCGGGGGGCAGTTTGAAGCTTTCTTT. Translated, it gives CASTGGQFEAFF.

V gene TRBV7-8 combines with J gene TRBJ2-2, with D possibly TRBD2 on 5 matching bases. V lost 8 bases, J lost 6 bases, and 19 bases lay in between. The CDR3 runs 15 residues. The germline V gene encodes CDR1 SGHVS and CDR2 FQNEAQ. Here the CDR3 DNA reads TGTGCCAGCCTAAGCGGTCCCACTCCGTCCGGGGAGCTGTTTTTT. Its translation: CASLSGPTPSGELFF.

This rearrangement joins TRBV11-2 to TRBJ1-2, with TRBD1 as a possible D gene (6 bases). The V gene's germline CDR1 is SGHAT and CDR2 FQNNGV. The V gene lost 5 bases and the J gene lost 3 bases, with 13 bases spanning the gap. This CDR3 contains 14 residues. CDR3: CASSRRGGDYGYTF. The CDR3, as DNA: TGTGCCAGCAGCCGGCGAGGGGGGGACTATGGCTACACCTTC.

This chain links TRBV29-1 with TRBJ2-5; D gene ambiguous. CDR1 is SQVTM and CDR2 is ANQGSEA in the germline V gene. The CDR3 loop spans 12 amino acids. V was pared by 4 bases and J by 5 bases, with 11 bases between. The CDR3 is CSVGLIGETQYF. The CDR3 bases are TGCAGCGTTGGGCTAATCGGGGAGACCCAGTACTTC. Looking up the rest from reference TRBV29-1 and TRBJ2-5 gives the full variable domain: SAVISQKPSRDICQRGTSLTIQCQVDSQVTMMFWYRQQPGQSLTLIATANQGSEATYESGFVIDKFPISRPNLTFSTLTVSNMSPEDSSIYLCSVGLIGETQYFGPGTRLLVL.

The chain recombines TRBV4-1 with TRBJ2-7, with 7 positions matching TRBD2. CDR3 length: 15 amino acids. With V trimmed by 3 bases and J by 2 bases, 7 bases remained unmatched. The germline CDR1 and CDR2 sequences are MGHRA and YSYEKL. The CDR3 sequence: CASSHNPGLAYEQYF. The CDR3, as DNA: TGCGCCAGCAGCCACAATCCAGGACTAGCCTACGAGCAGTACTTC.

V usage is TRBV5-5 and J usage is TRBJ2-5; D may be TRBD2 (5 bases). Germline V gene data show CDR1 as SGHKS and CDR2 as YYEKEE (reference sequence). The V gene lost 4 bases and the J gene lost 5 bases, with 24 bases spanning the gap. This CDR3 is 17 amino acids long. The CDR3 nucleotides are TGTGCCAGCAGCCGGGAAGCACTGGACCGTACACGGGAGACCCAGTACTTC. Protein sequence: CASSREALDRTRETQYF.

As regards this clone: One junction end disagrees with the germline gene, perhaps due to a read error. The sample holds other DNA sequences that translate to the same CDR3. The chain recombines TRBV29-1 with TRBJ2-5; 8 positions match TRBD1. The germline gives CDR1 SQVTM, CDR2 ANQGSEA. The CDR3 length is 14 residues. CDR3 residues: CSVPADRVQETQYF. The CDR3 coding sequence is TGTAGCGTTCCCGCGGACAGGGTCCAAGAGACCCAGTACTTC.

The V and J genes are TRBV4-2 and TRBJ2-7; 12 bases fit TRBD2. The CDR3 extends over 16 amino acids. Unmatched junction bases numbered 9, after V lost 4 bases and J lost 5 bases. Looked up from germline, CDR1 is LGHNA and CDR2 is YNFKEQ. CDR3 sequence (DNA): TGTGCCAGCAGCCGGCGTCGGACTAGCGGGAACCACGAGCAGTACTTC. Encoded protein: CASSRRRTSGNHEQYF.

The chain recombines TRBV19 with TRBJ2-3; 12 nucleotides match TRBD2. V gave up 1 base and J gave up 2 bases; unmatched junction bases: 10. Germline-derived CDR1 and CDR2 are LNHDA and SQIVND (reference sequence). This CDR3 contains 19 residues. CDR3 DNA sequence: TGTGCCAGTAGTATAGGAAGGACTAGCGGGAAAAGTTACACAGATACGCAGTATTTT. Translation gives CASSIGRTSGKSYTDTQYF.

The V and J genes are TRBV24-1 and TRBJ2-5; TRBD2 matches at 8 bases. There are 14 residues in the CDR3. Trimming removed 6 bases from V and 0 bases from J; junction bases left unmatched: 2. Germline V gene lookup returns CDR1 KGHDR and CDR2 SFDVKD. The CDR3 protein is CATSFGGDQETQYF. For the CDR3, the DNA is TGTGCCACCAGTTTCGGGGGGGACCAAGAGACCCAGTACTTC.

This clone was recorded a few times. The chain carries TRBV7-9 and TRBJ2-5; tentatively, D is TRBD1 (6 bases). CDR1 is SEHNR, CDR2 FQNEAQ, per germline (reference sequence). This CDR3 is built from 13 residues. V gave up 5 bases and J gave up 2 bases, with 9 bases separating them. The CDR3 nucleotides read TGTGCCAGCAGCCAGACAGGACAAGAGACCCAGTACTTC. Translated: CASSQTGQETQYF.

As DNA, the CDR3 is TGTGCCAGCAGTGGGACAGGTCGGAACACTGAAGCTTTCTTT. Its translation is CASSGTGRNTEAFF. The chain combines TRBV25-1 with TRBJ1-1; 7 nucleotides align to TRBD1. Losses at the gene ends were 4 bases for V and 1 base for J; bases not matched to a gene: 3. The length of the CDR3 is 14 residues. Germline V lookup: CDR1 MGHDK, CDR2 SYGVNS.

The chain links TRBV19 to TRBJ2-6, with D maybe TRBD1 (5 bases). Per germline, CDR1 LNHDA and CDR2 SQIVND (reference sequence). The ends were cut back, 3 bases at V and 3 bases at J, with 15 bases in the middle. The CDR3 is 17 amino acids. This CDR3 is CASSMTAWASGANVLTF. Written as DNA, the CDR3 is TGTGCCAGTAGTATGACAGCATGGGCGAGTGGGGCCAACGTCCTGACTTTC. Complete variable domain (other parts from reference TRBV19 and TRBJ2-6): DGGITQSPKYLFRKEGQNVTLSCEQNLNHDAMYWYRQDPGQGLRLIYYSQIVNDFQKGDIAEGYSVSREKKESFPLTVTSAQKNPTAFYLCASSMTAWASGANVLTFGAGSRLTVL.

Only a few counts were recorded for this clone. The rearrangement links TRBV3-1 (or the pseudogene TRBV3-2) to TRBJ1-1; the match to TRBD1 covers 8 bases. The germline gives CDR1 LGHDT, CDR2 YNNKEL (reference sequence). The CDR3 extends over 15 amino acids. The ends lost 4 bases at V and 4 bases at J; junction bases unmatched: 8. Written as DNA, the CDR3 is TGTGCCAGCAGCCCCGGGACAGGTAGGGGCACTGAAGCTTTCTTT. Protein product: CASSPGTGRGTEAFF.

V gene TRBV11-2 combines with J gene TRBJ2-2, with 9 bases fitting TRBD2. The CDR3 runs to 15 residues. Germline trimming cut 5 bases from V and 3 bases from J; bases unmatched to any gene: 4. In germline, CDR1 is SGHAT, CDR2 FQNNGV. CDR3 amino acids: CASSPGTSYTGELFF. The CDR3 nucleotides read TGTGCCAGCAGCCCCGGGACTAGCTACACCGGGGAGCTGTTTTTT. Complete variable domain (other parts from reference TRBV11-2 and TRBJ2-2): EAGVAQSPRYKIIEKRQSVAFWCNPISGHATLYWYQQILGQGPKLLIQFQNNGVVDDSQLPKDRFSAERLKGVDSTLKIQPAKLEDSAVYLCASSPGTSYTGELFFGEGSRLTVL.

V gene TRBV15 combines with J gene TRBJ1-2, with 11 bases that match TRBD1. The germline V gene encodes CDR1 LNHNV and CDR2 YYDKDF (reference sequence). The CDR3 extends over 16 amino acids. After removal of 2 bases from V and 3 bases from J, the junction contained 5 bases not matched to a gene. Written as DNA, the CDR3 is TGTGCCACCAGCAGATCCTGGACAGGGGGCGACTATGGCTACACCTTC. This encodes CATSRSWTGGDYGYTF. The full variable domain, completed using reference TRBV15 and TRBJ1-2, is DAMVIQNPRYQVTQFGKPVTLSCSQTLNHNVMYWYQQKSSQAPKLLFHYYDKDFNNEADTPDNFQSRRPNTSFCFLDIRSPGLGDTAMYLCATSRSWTGGDYGYTFGSGTRLTVV.

The chain combines TRBV6-2 or TRBV6-3 with TRBJ2-5; 8 nucleotides agree with TRBD2. V was pared by 5 bases and J by 4 bases, with 9 bases of the junction left unmatched. This CDR3 is 15 amino acids long. Germline V CDR1 and CDR2: MNHEY, SVGEGT. The CDR3 sequence: CASSASGGKLETQYF. For the CDR3, the DNA is TGTGCCAGCAGTGCCTCGGGGGGGAAGCTAGAGACCCAGTACTTC.

J is TRBJ1-6 and V is TRBV15; tentative D call: TRBD1 (5 bases). Germline CDR1 is LNHNV and CDR2 is YYDKDF (reference sequence). The CDR3 sequence is 14 residues long. Trimming took off 5 bases at V and 9 bases at J, with 14 bases between the two ends. DNA of the CDR3: TGTGCCACCAGCCCCGGGGGGGTCGGTTCACCCCTCCACTTT. It is translated as CATSPGGVGSPLHF.